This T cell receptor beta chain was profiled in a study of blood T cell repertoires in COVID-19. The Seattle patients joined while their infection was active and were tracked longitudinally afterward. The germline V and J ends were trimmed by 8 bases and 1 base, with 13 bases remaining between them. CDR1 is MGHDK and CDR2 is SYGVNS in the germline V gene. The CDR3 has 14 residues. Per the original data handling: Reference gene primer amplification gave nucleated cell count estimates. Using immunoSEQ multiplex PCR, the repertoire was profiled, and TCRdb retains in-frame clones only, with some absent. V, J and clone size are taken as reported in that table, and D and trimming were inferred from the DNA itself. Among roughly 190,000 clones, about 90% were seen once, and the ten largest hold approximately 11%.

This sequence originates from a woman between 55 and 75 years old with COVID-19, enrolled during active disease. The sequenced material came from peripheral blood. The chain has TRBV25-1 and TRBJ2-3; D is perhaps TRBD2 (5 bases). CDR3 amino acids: CASGNRGRTDTQYF. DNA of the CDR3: TGTGCCAGCGGGAACCGGGGTCGCACAGATACGCAGTATTTT.